Given below is one TCR beta chain in context. The source of the sample is a study of blood T cell repertoires in COVID-19. About the study: Collection of acute and convalescent COVID-19 samples took place in the United States, Italy and Spain.

Clones were sequenced by immunoSEQ multiplex PCR, and TCRdb holds only the in-frame ones, with some missing. The sample has about 300,000 clones; roughly 88% are singletons. Clinical history reported by participants formed the basis on which cohorts were assigned. The germline gives CDR1 SGHTA, CDR2 FQGTGA. The CDR3 covers 13 residues. Unmatched junction bases numbered 6, after V lost 5 bases and J lost 6 bases. The rearrangement links TRBV7-3 to TRBJ1-1, with 7 bases aligning to TRBD1. Sequenced material: PBMCs or T cells enriched from blood (not recorded which). This clonotype was obtained from a man under 40 who had recovered from COVID-19. CDR3 sequence (DNA): TGTGCCAGCAGCGGCAACAGGGGTGCTGAAGCTTTCTTT. It specifies CASSGNRGAEAFF.